The 31 T cell receptor beta chains below were found in one sample sequenced in a study of early stage breast cancer tumors. TCRdb's table, derived via immunoSEQ multiplex PCR, lists solely in-frame clones and lacks some. The table has about 29,000 clones, approximately 84% seen once. The specimen was blood. The source is a person aged 45 to 60 with breast cancer.

The chain recombines TRBV7-9 with TRBJ2-6, with unresolved D. V was cut by 7 bases and J by 2 bases, with 6 bases left in between. The germline CDR1 and CDR2 sequences are SEHNR and FQNEAQ (reference sequence). The CDR3 loop spans 13 amino acids. This CDR3 is CASKTTGANVLTF. The DNA for the CDR3 is TGTGCCAGCAAAACAACTGGGGCCAACGTCCTGACTTTC. Filled out from reference TRBV7-9 and TRBJ2-6, the complete variable domain reads DTGVSQNPRHKITKRGQNVTFRCDPISEHNRLYWYRQTLGQGPEFLTYFQNEAQLEKSRLLSDRFSAERPKGSFSTLEIQRTEQGDSAMYLCASKTTGANVLTFGAGSRLTVL.

This clone was seen a single time. This chain uses TRBV4-1 with TRBJ1-3; a weak D match, TRBD1 (6 bases). The CDR3 contains 14 residues. From germline, CDR1 is MGHRA and CDR2 YSYEKL. Trimming removed 4 bases from V and 2 bases from J, with 9 bases in between. CDR3 nucleotides: TGCGCCAGCAGCCCCTGGACAGCTGGAAACACCATATATTTT. Residues: CASSPWTAGNTIYF.

V and J are TRBV6-1 and TRBJ2-1, with D unresolved. The CDR3 is 15 residues long. Germline V gene lookup returns CDR1 MNHNS and CDR2 SASEGT. The V end was cut by 4 bases, the J end by 0 bases, with 10 bases between. The CDR3 DNA reads as TGTGCCAGCAGTGCGAGTTACGGCTCCTACAATGAGCAGTTCTTC. Translating gives CASSASYGSYNEQFF.

V and J are TRBV4-1 and TRBJ1-2, with D maybe TRBD1 (5 bases). The CDR3 is made up of 18 amino acids. The V and J ends lost 3 bases and 0 bases respectively, with 20 bases between them. Germline CDR1 reads MGHRA; CDR2 reads YSYEKL. The CDR3 region has the DNA TGCGCCAGCAGCCAGACCCCTCAGGGCAGACCGGCTAACTATGGCTACACCTTC. Its protein is CASSQTPQGRPANYGYTF.

J is TRBJ1-2 and V is TRBV19; D ambiguous. V lost 8 bases, J lost 4 bases, and 8 bases lay in between. Per germline, CDR1 LNHDA and CDR2 SQIVND (reference sequence). This CDR3 region has 11 residues. The CDR3 coding sequence is TGTGCCAGTGTGAATTCCTATGGCTACACCTTC. Its translation: CASVNSYGYTF.

The gene calls are TRBV18 and TRBJ2-5; D is possibly TRBD1 (6 bases). V lost 3 bases and J 1 base, leaving 15 bases between the germline ends. CDR1 is KGHSH, CDR2 LQKENI, per germline. The CDR3 sequence is 16 residues long. The CDR3 region is CASSPTLRTAQETQYF. DNA for the CDR3: TGTGCCAGCTCACCTACCCTCCGGACAGCCCAAGAGACCCAGTACTTC.

The chain has TRBV2 and TRBJ2-3, with D possibly matching TRBD1 (6 bases). This CDR3 is 14 amino acids long. CDR1 and CDR2 (germline): SNHLY, FYNNEI. Trimming shortened V by 8 bases and J by 4 bases, and 16 bases separated the two germline ends. In DNA, the CDR3 is TGTGCCAGCCGCCTTTTGGGGGCCGCAGATACGCAGTATTTT. The encoded protein is CASRLLGAADTQYF.

A single count supports this clone. The V and J genes are TRBV5-4 and TRBJ2-1; D unclear. The CDR3 sequence is 17 residues long. Trimming cost V 2 bases and J 0 bases, with 15 bases left between them. Germline loops: CDR1 SGHNT, CDR2 YYREEE (reference sequence). In DNA, the CDR3 is TGTGCCAGCAGCTTTGAGAGGCCTCTAAGCTCCTACAATGAGCAGTTCTTC. Translation: CASSFERPLSSYNEQFF.

This chain uses TRBV7-9 with TRBJ2-5; D might be TRBD1 (5 bases). The CDR3 covers 14 residues. With 2 bases removed from V and 5 bases from J, the gap between germline ends came to 12 bases. The germline gives CDR1 SEHNR, CDR2 FQNEAQ (reference sequence). This chain's CDR3 is CASSLPQGRETQYF. The DNA of the CDR3 is TGTGCCAGCAGCTTACCCCAGGGAAGGGAGACCCAGTACTTC.

CDR3 residues: CASSQGAGHSGNTIYF. The DNA for the CDR3 is TGCGCCAGCAGCCAAGGGGCAGGGCACTCTGGAAACACCATATATTTT. The chain is built from TRBV4-1 and TRBJ1-3; a possible D gene is TRBD1 (5 bases). V shed 1 base and J shed 0 bases, with 10 bases lying between them. This CDR3 is 16 amino acids long. Germline loops: CDR1 MGHRA, CDR2 YSYEKL.

The CDR3 sequence is CASSLVPGQGTGELFF. The CDR3 DNA reads TGCGCCAGCAGCTTGGTACCGGGACAGGGCACCGGGGAGCTGTTTTTT. The chain combines TRBV5-1 with TRBJ2-2; 9 nucleotides line up with TRBD1. Germline loops: CDR1 SGHRS, CDR2 YFSETQ. The CDR3 covers 16 residues. J gave up 4 bases and V 0 bases, and 4 bases lay outside the gene matches.

V gene TRBV29-1 combines with J gene TRBJ1-1; D may be TRBD1 (6 bases). Germline V gene data show CDR1 as SQVTM and CDR2 as ANQGSEA. Between the trimmed V and J ends, which lost 0 bases and 5 bases, there was a span of 22 bases. There are 17 residues in the CDR3. CDR3 residues: CSVEDSYRGGRWTEAFF. The CDR3 DNA is TGCAGCGTTGAAGATTCCTACCGGGGGGGCCGATGGACTGAAGCTTTCTTT.

CDR3 DNA sequence: TGTGCCAGCAGTCTTTTACGCCCCGGGGGGAACACTGAAGCTTTCTTT. Protein: CASSLLRPGGNTEAFF. The chain has TRBV28 and TRBJ1-1; weak D call: TRBD1 (5 bases). Germline V gene lookup returns CDR1 MDHEN and CDR2 SYDVKM. The germline V and J ends were trimmed by 5 bases and 1 base, with 17 bases remaining between them. CDR3 length: 16 residues.

The V and J genes are TRBV7-9 and TRBJ2-5; D call uncertain. The length of the CDR3 is 16 residues. Trimming stripped 3 bases from V and 5 bases from J, with 19 bases between. Germline CDR1 SEHNR, CDR2 FQNEAQ (reference sequence). The CDR3 DNA reads as TGTGCCAGCAGCTTGTTGTTGGTTGTGGGTCGTGAGACCCAGTACTTC. Translated: CASSLLLVVGRETQYF.

This chain links TRBV19 with TRBJ2-3; D remains ambiguous. Germline-derived CDR1 and CDR2 are LNHDA and SQIVND (reference sequence). Trimming left V 3 bases short and J 4 bases short, with 11 bases between. This CDR3 spans 14 amino acids. CDR3 nucleotide sequence: TGTGCCAGTAGTATTAGGGCTAGAGCAGATACGCAGTATTTT. It translates to CASSIRARADTQYF. The full variable domain, completed using reference TRBV19 and TRBJ2-3, is DGGITQSPKYLFRKEGQNVTLSCEQNLNHDAMYWYRQDPGQGLRLIYYSQIVNDFQKGDIAEGYSVSREKKESFPLTVTSAQKNPTAFYLCASSIRARADTQYFGPGTRLTVL.

This sequence joins TRBV2 and TRBJ1-2; the D gene is possibly TRBD1 (6 bases). Between the trimmed V and J ends, which lost 4 bases and 3 bases, there was a span of 15 bases. The CDR3 has 15 amino acids. Per germline, CDR1 SNHLY and CDR2 FYNNEI. The CDR3: CASSAETGPHYGYTF. CDR3 bases: TGTGCCAGCAGTGCCGAGACAGGCCCTCACTATGGCTACACCTTC.

This clone was seen more than once but under ten times. The chain employs TRBV4-1 and TRBJ2-7, with D unclear. The CDR3 contains 17 residues. Germline V gives CDR1 MGHRA, CDR2 YSYEKL. V was shortened by 0 bases and J by 4 bases, with 19 bases between the two germline ends. CDR3 DNA sequence: TGCGCCAGCAGCCAAGATACTCTGTCCAGGAGCCTTTACGAGCAGTACTTC. This codes for CASSQDTLSRSLYEQYF.

A few counts support this clone. This chain's CDR3 is CAISDGGGSYTF. In DNA form, the CDR3 reads TGTGCCATCAGTGATGGGGGCGGAAGCTACACCTTC. V usage is TRBV10-3 and J usage is TRBJ1-2, with D tentatively TRBD1 (6 bases). The CDR3 contains 12 residues. V shed 3 bases and J shed 9 bases, with 11 bases lying between them. CDR1 and CDR2 from the germline V gene are ENHRY and SYGVKD.

The DNA for the CDR3 is TGTGCCACCAGGGGGGGTCTAGCGGGGTACAATGAGCAGTTCTTC. This translates into CATRGGLAGYNEQFF. The rearrangement joins TRBV15 to TRBJ2-1, with TRBD2 matching over 9 bases. Unmatched junction bases numbered 7, after V lost 6 bases and J lost 4 bases. Germline V CDR1 and CDR2: LNHNV, YYDKDF (reference sequence). This CDR3 region has 15 residues.

CDR3 residues: CASSFPGAPEAFF. The CDR3 DNA follows: TGTGCCAGCAGTTTCCCTGGGGCCCCTGAAGCTTTCTTT. The chain links TRBV28 to TRBJ1-1, with D maybe TRBD1 (5 bases). The CDR3 consists of 13 residues. Germline assignment: CDR1 MDHEN and CDR2 SYDVKM. The V gene lost 3 bases and the J gene lost 6 bases, with 11 bases spanning the gap.

The chain carries TRBV19 and TRBJ2-3; D gene unclear. The V end lost 9 bases, the J end lost 1 base, and 11 bases lay between the germline ends. The CDR3 loop spans 13 amino acids. Per germline, CDR1 LNHDA and CDR2 SQIVND (reference sequence). CDR3 protein: CASTSDRTDTQYF. CDR3 DNA: TGTGCCAGCACCTCAGACCGCACAGATACGCAGTATTTT.

V gene TRBV4-1 combines with J gene TRBJ2-2, with 16 bases fitting TRBD2. This CDR3 spans 19 amino acids. Germline V gene data show CDR1 as MGHRA and CDR2 as YSYEKL. Trimming took 4 bases from V and 4 from J; bases not matched to a gene: 9. The CDR3, as DNA: TGCGCCAGCAGCCTATCGGGACTAGCGGGAGGGGGGGGCACCGGGGAGCTGTTTTTT. It is translated as CASSLSGLAGGGGTGELFF.

The CDR3 sequence is CASSPYIATNEKLFF. The CDR3 nucleotides read TGTGCCAGCAGCCCCTATATTGCAACTAATGAAAAACTGTTTTTT. The V and J genes are TRBV11-2 and TRBJ1-4; no clear D gene. Germline V gives CDR1 SGHAT, CDR2 FQNNGV. This CDR3 is built from 15 residues. The ends were cut back, 5 bases at V and 0 bases at J, with 10 bases in the middle.

This sequence joins TRBV28 and TRBJ2-7; 7 bases are a match to TRBD2. CDR1 and CDR2 (germline): MDHEN, SYDVKM. V was pared by 5 bases and J by 7 bases, with 11 bases of the junction left unmatched. The CDR3 has 14 amino acids. As DNA, the CDR3 is TGTGCCAGCAGTATAATGGGGGGGGTTAGGGAGCAGTACTTC. This codes for CASSIMGGVREQYF. The full variable domain, completed using reference TRBV28 and TRBJ2-7, is DVKVTQSSRYLVKRTGEKVFLECVQDMDHENMFWYRQDPGLGLRLIYFSYDVKMKEKGDIPEGYSVSREKKERFSLILESASTNQTSMYLCASSIMGGVREQYFGPGTRLTVT.

The rearrangement joins TRBV18 to TRBJ1-6; no firm D call. The CDR3 loop spans 15 amino acids. Trimming removed 3 bases at V and 7 bases at J, with 13 bases between. Germline V gives CDR1 KGHSH, CDR2 LQKENI. This CDR3 reads CASSPQKISNSPLHF. CDR3 sequence (DNA): TGTGCCAGCTCACCCCAAAAAATCTCAAATTCACCCCTCCACTTT.

The rearrangement joins TRBV11-2 to TRBJ2-2; maybe TRBD2 (6 bases). Deletions cut 8 bases from V and 2 bases from J, with 9 bases between. The CDR3 extends over 13 amino acids. Germline V CDR1 and CDR2: SGHAT, FQNNGV. CDR3 in DNA: TGTGCCAGCGAGGGGACTAACACCGGGGAGCTGTTTTTT. The encoded protein is CASEGTNTGELFF.

The chain couples TRBV7-2 to TRBJ1-1; TRBD1 matches at 10 bases. The germline gives CDR1 SGHTA, CDR2 FQGNSA. The length of the CDR3 is 14 residues. The V and J ends lost 3 bases and 4 bases, in that order; junction bases with no gene match: 2. The CDR3 DNA reads TGTGCCAGCAGCTTGGGACAGGGGAGCACTGAAGCTTTCTTT. This encodes CASSLGQGSTEAFF.

This clone was counted once. V is TRBV2 and J is TRBJ2-2, with 8 positions matching TRBD1. CDR3 size: 15 residues. Trimming removed 3 bases from V and 0 bases from J; junction bases left unmatched: 0. The germline gives CDR1 SNHLY, CDR2 FYNNEI. The CDR3 DNA is TGTGCCAGCAGTGAGGACAGGGCGAACACCGGGGAGCTGTTTTTT. Residues: CASSEDRANTGELFF.

This clone was found once. This chain uses TRBV2 with TRBJ2-1; 7 bases are shared with TRBD2. In germline, CDR1 is SNHLY, CDR2 FYNNEI. The CDR3 loop spans 13 amino acids. V was clipped by 10 bases and J by 9 bases; unmatched bases: 12. The CDR3 is CATQEVRGSEQFF. The CDR3 nucleotides are TGTGCCACCCAAGAGGTGCGGGGGAGTGAGCAGTTCTTC.

The chain links TRBV4-1 to TRBJ2-1, with TRBD2 matching over 9 bases. Germline V CDR1 and CDR2: MGHRA, YSYEKL. The CDR3 runs 18 residues. J was trimmed by 8 bases and V by 0 bases; bases with no gene match: 14. The CDR3 reads CASSQDLAGNLGVDEQFF. CDR3 DNA: TGCGCCAGCAGCCAAGATCTAGCGGGGAACCTCGGCGTTGATGAGCAGTTCTTC.

This clone appeared once. The CDR3 DNA reads TGTGCCAGCGAAGGGTCTAGCGGCACAGATACGCAGTATTTT. Protein product: CASEGSSGTDTQYF. The chain has TRBV27 and TRBJ2-3; maybe TRBD2 (6 bases). The germline V gene encodes CDR1 MNHEY and CDR2 SMNVEV (reference sequence). This CDR3 comprises 14 residues. Trimming took off 8 bases at V and 1 base at J, with 13 bases between the two ends.